This TCR beta chain was found in a study of STAT5B mutations in CD4+ large granular lymphocyte leukemia. This was a survey-level run. The assay was immunoSEQ multiplex PCR, and TCRdb's table has in-frame clones only and misses some. The sample records about 36,000 clones, more than 60% being singletons. CDR3 length: 16 amino acids. The V segment lost 6 bases and the J segment 5 bases; nucleotides outside the gene matches: 10. CDR1 is SGHAT and CDR2 is FQNNGV in the germline V gene. The chain links TRBV11-2 to TRBJ1-5; 10 bases agree with TRBD1. Sequencing was performed on CD4+ T cells from blood buffy coats. The sequence was collected from a human donor in good health. CDR3 region: CASSCPGQGTDQPQHF. DNA for the CDR3: TGTGCCAGCAGTTGTCCGGGACAGGGGACCGATCAGCCCCAGCATTTT.